This TCR beta chain emerged from a study of cytotoxic CD8 clonotypes in ibrutinib-treated CLL. The overall study: By median around 66 months, 12 had progressed and about 15 stayed remitted; responses had been 2 complete and roughly 24 partial. Study-level points and caveats: Clonality increased at ibrutinib response, then returned toward baseline at progression. Baseline levels of clonality went above those of age-matched healthy donors and moved with circulating CD8+ T-cell counts.

The sample holds a few counts of this clone. Its specificity is unknown. Libraries were prepared by immunoSEQ multiplex PCR; TCRdb keeps only in-frame clonotypes and omits some of them. The sample holds about 49,000 clones, more than 45% seen once. The origin of this receptor is a human donor with chronic lymphocytic leukemia. The specimen comprised PBMCs, sampled after 12 months of ibrutinib treatment.

CDR3 coding DNA: TGTGCCAGCAGCCGAGGGCAGTTCACAGATACGCAGTATTTT. The encoded protein is CASSRGQFTDTQYF. The rearrangement uses TRBV5-6 and TRBJ2-3; a weak D match, TRBD2 (5 bases). Germline lookup yields CDR1 SGHDT and CDR2 YYEEEE. V was clipped by 4 bases and J by 2 bases, with 11 bases between them. The CDR3 has 14 residues.